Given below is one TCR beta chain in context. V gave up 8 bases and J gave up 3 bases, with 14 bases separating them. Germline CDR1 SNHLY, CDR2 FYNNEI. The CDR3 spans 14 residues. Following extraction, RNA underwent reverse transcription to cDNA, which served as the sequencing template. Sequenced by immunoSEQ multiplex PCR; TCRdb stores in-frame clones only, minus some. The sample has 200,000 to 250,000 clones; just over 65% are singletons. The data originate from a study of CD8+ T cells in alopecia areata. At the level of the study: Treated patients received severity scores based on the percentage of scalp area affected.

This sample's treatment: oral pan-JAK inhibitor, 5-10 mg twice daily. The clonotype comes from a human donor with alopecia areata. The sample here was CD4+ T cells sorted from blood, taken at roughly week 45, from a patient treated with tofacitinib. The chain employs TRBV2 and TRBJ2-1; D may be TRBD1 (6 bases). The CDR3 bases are TGTGCCAGCCTCCGGGACACACTCTACAATGAGCAGTTCTTC. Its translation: CASLRDTLYNEQFF. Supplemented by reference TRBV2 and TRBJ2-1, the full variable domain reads EPEVTQTPSHQVTQMGQEVILRCVPISNHLYFYWYRQILGQKVEFLVSFYNNEISEKSEIFDDQFSVERPDGSNFTLKIRSTKLEDSAMYFCASLRDTLYNEQFFGPGTRLTVL.